The TCR beta chain described here comes from a study of a mutant IDH1 vaccine in newly diagnosed glioma (dated by TCRdb to the early 2020s). Study-level background: Across visits V03 through V10, patients got a total of eight vaccinations, given in weeks 1, 3, 5, 7, 11, 15, 19 and 23. Of the 32 treated patients, about 60% were male and about 40% were female, and the mean age was approximately 39 years. For exploratory analyses, longitudinal TCRB deep sequencing was carried out in 25 treated patients wherever samples were available. Vaccination began 4-6 weeks after radiotherapy alone, or alongside temozolomide cycles in the chemotherapy-containing groups. Before enrollment, patients had received standard therapy of radiotherapy alone, temozolomide alone, or radiochemotherapy with temozolomide; most received the combination. Six visits were used for peripheral blood collection: V03 (baseline), V05, V07, V10, V12 and V13. What the study reported, not specific to this receptor: Pseudoprogression appeared unrelated to alterations in the top peripheral T cell clonotypes detected by TCRB sequencing. Immune responses induced by the vaccine were seen in approximately 92% of patients across multiple MHC alleles. Selection of PBMC samples for TCRB deep sequencing was based on availability. It was noted by the authors that analyses of patient blood samples could not be reproduced owing to sample limitations.

Receptor amplification or capture employed the immunoSEQ multiplex PCR assay. The hsTCRB Kit was used according to the manufacturer's protocol to amplify rearranged TCR beta chain sequences. Sequencing of TCRB libraries was carried out on an Illumina MiSeq. The authors processed their data as follows. The kit vendor's proprietary platform handled demultiplexing, trimming and gene mapping. TCRdb took over this immuneACCESS table, retaining in-frame rearrangements with V and J assigned. Such tables are incomplete; in checked studies, under half of the missing clones stem from an unresolved V gene, and the remainder is unexplained. V and J calls and clone size follow that table, whereas D and trimming were derived from the DNA. The sample table records more than 40,000 clones; roughly 73% of these occur just once. In total, the top ten clones hold about 1.8% of the sample. What the time point label conveys for this sample: week 5, during vaccination. A 20-mer mutant IDH1 peptide at 300 micrograms in Montanide made up each vaccine dose, which was injected subcutaneously together with topical imiquimod. All donors had newly diagnosed IDH1-mutant astrocytomas of WHO grade 3 or 4 that showed loss of nuclear ATRX. The samples were drawn from NOA16, a multicentre, single-arm, open-label phase I trial in Germany that tested a mutant IDH1 peptide vaccine in humans for the first time. Genomic DNA for TCRB sequencing was isolated from EDTA blood with the DNeasy Blood and Tissue Kit.

V lost 5 bases and J lost 4 bases, and the count of bases not matched to a germline gene is 4. Spanning cysteine to phenylalanine, the CDR3 consists of 13 amino acids. The kept DNA is CDR3 alone, 39 bases in frame from the first base. The germline V gene (reference sequence) provides CDR1 MNHNY and CDR2 SVGAGI. About this clone itself: Its recognized antigen is unknown. Per-nucleotide qualities are absent, and no much larger clonotype sits a single base away.

The chain was built from TRBV6-6 and TRBJ1-2, and 7 bases in between align with TRBD1. The source material was PBMCs, sampled from a glioma patient whose treatment included an IDH1 peptide vaccine. The sequence derives from a middle-aged woman with glioma. CDR3 loop: CASSPGGGYGYTF. The DNA is as follows: TGTGCCAGCAGTCCAGGGGGAGGCTATGGCTACACCTTC.